Presented here are 14 T cell receptor beta chains from one specimen sequenced in a study of cytomegalovirus exposure and HLA in healthy donors. The PCR made use of 60 Vbeta and 13 Jbeta primers. Assay: immunoSEQ multiplex PCR; the TCRdb copy retains only in-frame clones and omits some. The profile shows about 180,000 clones, around 80% of them singletons. Sequences were obtained from PBMCs. The origin of the receptors is a girl between 5 and 17 years old in good health and CMV-seropositive.

The J gene is TRBJ1-1, the V gene TRBV4-1; possible D gene TRBD1, 6 bases. Deletions cut 3 bases from V and 5 bases from J, with 16 bases between. This CDR3 spans 15 amino acids. Germline CDR1 and CDR2: MGHRA and YSYEKL. The CDR3: CASSQGAWRRTEAFF. DNA for the CDR3: TGCGCCAGCAGCCAGGGGGCGTGGCGGAGGACTGAAGCTTTCTTT.

This clone appeared once. This chain links TRBV10-3 with TRBJ1-1; 7 nucleotides line up with TRBD1. Germline values: CDR1 ENHRY, CDR2 SYGVKD. This CDR3 is 14 amino acids long. V lost 7 bases, J lost 0 bases, and 5 bases stayed unmatched. This CDR3 reads CAIKGGTMNTEAFF. CDR3 DNA sequence: TGTGCCATCAAAGGGGGCACTATGAACACTGAAGCTTTCTTT.

This chain uses TRBV2 with TRBJ1-2; 7 positions match TRBD1. Germline CDR1 SNHLY, CDR2 FYNNEI. The CDR3 covers 13 residues. V dropped 6 bases and J dropped 5; count of bases not matched to a gene: 6. The DNA for the CDR3 is TGTGCCAGCAGAGCACAGGGGAATTATGGCTACACCTTC. Amino acid sequence: CASRAQGNYGYTF.

The chain uses TRBV19 and TRBJ2-1; 9 nucleotides line up with TRBD2. Unmatched junction bases numbered 8, after V lost 4 bases and J lost 7 bases. CDR1 and CDR2 from the germline V gene are LNHDA and SQIVND (reference sequence). The CDR3 loop spans 15 amino acids. The CDR3 region has the DNA TGTGCCAGTAGTAAAGGACTAGCGTCAGGGAATGAGCAGTTCTTC. Protein product: CASSKGLASGNEQFF.

Concerning this clone: The sample holds other DNA sequences that translate to the same CDR3. The V gene is TRBV19, the J gene TRBJ1-1; no clear D. There are 13 residues in the CDR3. V shed 2 bases and J shed 1 base, with 5 bases lying between them. Germline CDR1 and CDR2: LNHDA and SQIVND (reference sequence). The CDR3 spells CASSITGNTEAFF. CDR3 sequence (DNA): TGTGCCAGTAGTATAACGGGGAACACTGAAGCTTTCTTT.

This chain connects TRBV2 to TRBJ2-1; the D gene is possibly TRBD1 (6 bases). The CDR3 contains 15 residues. V lost 8 bases and J lost 4, with 18 bases in between. Germline V gene lookup returns CDR1 SNHLY and CDR2 FYNNEI. CDR3 sequence: CASLNRQAQYNEQFF. The CDR3 nucleotides are TGTGCCAGCTTAAATAGACAGGCCCAATACAATGAGCAGTTCTTC.

The chain is built from TRBV5-1 and TRBJ2-3; 11 bases align to TRBD1. CDR1 SGHRS and CDR2 YFSETQ come from the germline V gene. The CDR3 contains 16 residues. The V gene end was trimmed by 3 bases and the J gene end by 5 bases; junction bases not matched to a gene: 8. The CDR3 DNA is TGCGCCAGCAGCTACTTAGGACAGGGGGCTGGAGATACGCAGTATTTT. Protein sequence: CASSYLGQGAGDTQYF.

This chain links TRBV7-9 with TRBJ2-7; 11 bases map to TRBD2. Germline loops: CDR1 SEHNR, CDR2 FQNEAQ (reference sequence). The CDR3 has 14 amino acids. Unmatched junction bases numbered 2, after V lost 5 bases and J lost 2 bases. The CDR3 region has the DNA TGTGCCAGCAGCCGACTAGCGGGGCCCTACGAGCAGTACTTC. This sequence encodes CASSRLAGPYEQYF.

The chain is built from TRBV20-1 and TRBJ2-3; D is unresolved. This CDR3 is built from 11 residues. V lost 3 bases to trimming and J lost 3 bases, with 4 bases between them. CDR1 DFQATT and CDR2 SNEGSKA come from the germline V gene (reference sequence). CDR3 loop: CSASQTDTQYF. As DNA, the CDR3 is TGCAGTGCTAGTCAGACAGATACGCAGTATTTT.

The chain joins TRBV30 to TRBJ2-1; 10 positions match TRBD1. The CDR3 spans 14 residues. The V segment lost 5 bases and the J segment 8 bases; nucleotides outside the gene matches: 9. Germline V gene lookup returns CDR1 GTSNPN and CDR2 SVGIG (reference sequence). In DNA, the CDR3 is TGTGCCTGGGCTCCGGGACAGGGGTGGGATGAGCAGTTCTTC. Amino acid sequence: CAWAPGQGWDEQFF.

The J gene is TRBJ1-2, the V gene TRBV25-1, with TRBD1 as a possible D gene (6 bases). CDR3 length: 15 amino acids. Germline-derived CDR1 and CDR2 are MGHDK and SYGVNS. Trimming took off 5 bases at V and 4 bases at J, with 17 bases between the two ends. DNA of the CDR3: TGTGCCAGCAGTCCGGACGGGACAAGAGGCTATGGCTACACCTTC. Translation gives CASSPDGTRGYGYTF.

The rearrangement uses TRBV5-1 and TRBJ2-6, with 8 bases fitting TRBD1. V lost 2 bases, J lost 0 bases, and 7 bases stayed unmatched. The CDR3 is made up of 18 amino acids. Germline loops: CDR1 SGHRS, CDR2 YFSETQ. The chain's CDR3 is CASSFSGTGRSGANVLTF. CDR3 bases: TGCGCCAGCAGCTTCTCCGGGACAGGTCGCTCTGGGGCCAACGTCCTGACTTTC.

The genes are TRBV29-1 and TRBJ2-3; possible D gene TRBD1, 7 bases. The CDR3 consists of 13 residues. The V gene's germline CDR1 is SQVTM and CDR2 ANQGSEA. The V and J ends lost 3 bases and 8 bases respectively, with 15 bases between them. The CDR3 loop reads CSVDGGGAATQYF. The CDR3 coding sequence is TGCAGCGTTGATGGAGGGGGCGCAGCTACGCAGTATTTT.

The V gene is TRBV19, the J gene TRBJ1-1, with D unresolved. The CDR3 is made up of 11 amino acids. Trimming left V 6 bases short and J 3 bases short, with 5 bases between. Germline loops: CDR1 LNHDA, CDR2 SQIVND (reference sequence). The CDR3 region is CASRRDTEAFF. The CDR3 nucleotides are TGTGCCAGTAGGCGGGACACTGAAGCTTTCTTT.